This TCR beta chain came from a study of shared clonotypes between healthy human individuals. The V end lost 2 bases, the J end lost 2 bases, and 9 bases lay between the germline ends. CDR1 is MNHEY and CDR2 is SVGAGI in the germline V gene. The CDR3 has 14 amino acids. Assay: immunoSEQ multiplex PCR; the TCRdb copy retains only in-frame clones and omits some. This table has a few million clones, roughly 92% appearing once. This chain joins TRBV6-5 and TRBJ1-2; D is perhaps TRBD1 (6 bases). This clonotype was obtained from a man between 18 and 35 years old in good health. The sequenced sample was naive CD4+ T cells sorted from blood. Subset reported: CD45RA+ positively selected. The CDR3 reads CASSYAGENYGYTF. The CDR3 nucleotides read TGTGCCAGCAGTTACGCAGGGGAGAACTATGGCTACACCTTC.